This is a list of T cell receptor beta chains from one sample in a study of glioma-infiltrating T cells after dendritic cell vaccination. This table comes from immunoSEQ multiplex PCR, and its TCRdb copy is limited to in-frame clones, with some not included. The sample shows about 90,000 clones, around 85% of them seen only once. The specimen comprised blood, sampled before dendritic cell vaccination. The receptors originated from a human donor with glioblastoma. Each CDR3 is given with its conserved first and last residue. The D gene is left open where the match is weak. A row's size may be missing; if present it is once, few, many or a size class.

TRBV7-2	TRBJ2-3	TRBD2	-	CASSKGTSSDTQYF	TGTGCCAGCAGTAAGGGGACTAGCTCAGATACGCAGTATTTT
TRBV5-6	TRBJ2-7	TRBD1	few	CASSWDRSPREQYF	TGTGCCAGCAGCTGGGACAGGTCCCCCCGCGAGCAGTACTTC
TRBV10-3	TRBJ2-7	-	-	CAIKSSGESSYEQYF	TGTGCCATCAAAAGCTCAGGGGAAAGCTCCTACGAGCAGTACTTC
TRBV6-1	TRBJ1-3	TRBD1	-	CASSVGGQGSGNTIYF	TGTGCCAGCAGTGTCGGGGGACAGGGTAGCGGAAACACCATATATTTT
TRBV10-3	TRBJ1-5	-	-	CAISEGPFGNQPQHF	TGTGCCATCAGTGAGGGCCCGTTTGGCAATCAGCCCCAGCATTTT
TRBV2	TRBJ1-5	-	-	CASSTWGGISNQPQHF	TGTGCCAGCAGTACCTGGGGGGGGATCAGCAATCAGCCCCAGCATTTT
TRBV6-5	TRBJ2-3	-	-	CASSYSGRDTDTQYF	TGTGCCAGCAGTTACTCCGGGAGAGACACAGATACGCAGTATTTT
TRBV4-1	TRBJ1-2	TRBD1	-	CASSQGQGAYGYTF	TGCGCCAGCAGCCAAGGACAGGGGGCCTATGGCTACACCTTC
TRBV7-9	TRBJ2-3	-	-	CASSFVGTDTQYF	TGTGCCAGCAGCTTTGTAGGCACAGATACGCAGTATTTT
TRBV15	TRBJ2-1	TRBD2	few	CATSRASGDNEQFF	TGTGCCACCAGCAGAGCTAGCGGAGACAATGAGCAGTTCTTC
TRBV2	TRBJ1-5	-	-	CASSVGQPQHF	TGTGCCAGCAGTGTCGGTCAGCCCCAGCATTTT
TRBV7-9	TRBJ1-4	TRBD1	once	CASSPGQGHLGANEKLFF	TGTGCCAGCAGCCCTGGACAGGGTCATTTAGGGGCTAATGAAAAACTGTTTTTT
TRBV7-9	TRBJ2-5	-	-	CASSPQASGIQETQYF	TGTGCCAGCAGCCCACAGGCGTCAGGGATCCAAGAGACCCAGTACTTC
TRBV11-3	TRBJ2-7	TRBD2	-	CASSLGTSVLSYEQYF	TGTGCCAGCAGCTTAGGAACTAGCGTACTCTCCTACGAGCAGTACTTC
TRBV27	TRBJ2-1	TRBD1	-	CASRNTGGNEQFF	TGTGCCAGCAGAAACACAGGGGGCAATGAGCAGTTCTTC
TRBV6-1	TRBJ1-5	-	-	CASEGHFSNQPQHF	TGTGCCAGCGAGGGACATTTTAGCAATCAGCCCCAGCATTTT
TRBV7-9	TRBJ2-7	TRBD2	-	CASSSSDPAGSHEQYF	TGTGCCAGCAGCTCCTCTGATCCAGCGGGAAGCCACGAGCAGTACTTC
TRBV7-2	TRBJ2-5	TRBD2	-	CASSLVAGGPGETQYF	TGTGCCAGCAGCTTAGTAGCGGGGGGGCCGGGCGAGACCCAGTACTTC
TRBV5-6	TRBJ2-3	TRBD2	-	CASSLGPSSGGFTQYF	TGTGCCAGCAGCTTGGGCCCTTCTAGCGGGGGGTTTACGCAGTATTTT
TRBV6-1	TRBJ1-4	TRBD1	few	CASEQGMSEKLFF	TGTGCCAGTGAACAGGGGATGAGTGAAAAACTGTTTTTT
TRBV12-5	TRBJ1-2	-	-	CASGLGRPGASF	TGTGCTAGTGGTTTGGGTCGACCGGGAGCCTCCTTC
TRBV14	TRBJ2-5	TRBD2	-	CASSQDGGTSGRLSQYF	TGTGCCAGCAGCCAAGATGGGGGGACTAGCGGGAGGCTGTCCCAGTACTTC
TRBV5-6	TRBJ2-7	TRBD2	-	CASSRTSAIYEQYF	TGTGCCAGCAGCCGTACTAGCGCGATCTACGAGCAGTACTTC
TRBV4-1	TRBJ2-3	TRBD2	-	CASSQETSGGARDTQYF	TGCGCCAGCAGCCAAGAGACTAGCGGGGGGGCTAGAGATACGCAGTATTTT
TRBV7-3	TRBJ1-1	-	once	CASSLNTGLDTEAFF	TGTGCCAGCAGCTTAAACACGGGATTGGACACTGAAGCTTTCTTT
TRBV7-2	TRBJ2-3	-	-	CASSLDRTSTDTQYF	TGTGCCAGCAGCTTAGACAGGACAAGCACAGATACGCAGTATTTT
TRBV19	TRBJ1-1	-	-	CASSSGGTGEAFF	TGTGCCAGTAGTTCAGGTGGAACAGGGGAAGCTTTCTTT
TRBV29-1	TRBJ1-4	-	few	CSVEDPERVGGKLFF	TGCAGCGTTGAAGATCCTGAGAGGGTAGGCGGAAAACTGTTTTTT
TRBV7-3	TRBJ2-1	TRBD2	once	CASRAGAGNEQFF	TGTGCCAGCCGCGCGGGAGCTGGCAATGAGCAGTTCTTC
TRBV4-1	TRBJ2-3	-	-	CASSLAVLTDTQYF	TGCGCCAGCAGCCTAGCGGTACTCACAGATACGCAGTATTTT
TRBV29-1	TRBJ2-7	-	-	CSVEVYSYEQYF	TGCAGCGTTGAGGTCTACTCCTACGAGCAGTACTTC
TRBV5-8	TRBJ1-5	-	-	CASSFRGSSNQPQHF	TGTGCCAGCAGCTTTCGGGGGAGTAGCAATCAGCCCCAGCATTTT
TRBV9	TRBJ1-2	-	-	CASSVSPVVNYGYTF	TGTGCCAGCAGCGTAAGTCCAGTTGTTAACTATGGCTACACCTTC
TRBV10-2	TRBJ1-5	-	-	CASSPDRSYQPQHF	TGCGCCAGCAGTCCCGACAGGTCTTATCAGCCCCAGCATTTT
TRBV21-1	TRBJ2-1	-	-	CASSTLGQEYNEQFF	TGTGCCAGCAGCACCCTCGGACAGGAATACAATGAGCAGTTCTTC
TRBV7-9	TRBJ2-7	TRBD2	-	CASSPRGLAGVYEQYF	TGTGCCAGCAGCCCCAGGGGACTAGCGGGAGTATACGAGCAGTACTTC
TRBV10-3	TRBJ2-3	TRBD1	-	CAISDSGTGDTDTQYF	TGTGCCATCAGTGACTCCGGGACAGGGGACACAGATACGCAGTATTTT
TRBV4-1	TRBJ2-7	-	-	CASSQGDISYEQYF	TGCGCCAGCAGCCAAGGGGACATATCCTACGAGCAGTACTTC
TRBV19	TRBJ2-7	-	-	CASSLRLLPYEQYF	TGTGCCAGTAGTCTCAGGCTGCTCCCCTACGAGCAGTACTTC
TRBV5-1	TRBJ1-1	-	-	CASSLEGGVNTEAFF	TGCGCCAGCAGCTTGGAGGGGGGGGTGAACACTGAAGCTTTCTTT
TRBV2	TRBJ1-4	-	-	CASSETGFREKLFF	TGTGCCAGCAGTGAAACCGGGTTTCGAGAAAAACTGTTTTTT
TRBV19	TRBJ2-2	TRBD1	-	CASSTAGGGGELFF	TGTGCCAGTAGTACGGCAGGGGGCGGCGGGGAGCTGTTTTTT
TRBV7-9	TRBJ1-1	TRBD1	-	CASRPTGTVTNTEAFF	TGTGCCAGCAGACCTACCGGGACAGTGACGAACACTGAAGCTTTCTTT
TRBV6-1	TRBJ2-7	TRBD2	-	CASSDLAGGYYEQYF	TGTGCCAGCAGTGACCTAGCGGGGGGCTACTACGAGCAGTACTTC
TRBV7-3	TRBJ2-3	TRBD1	-	CASSPGGVGTDTQYF	TGTGCCAGCAGCCCAGGGGGAGTTGGGACAGATACGCAGTATTTT
TRBV5-5	TRBJ1-1	-	-	CASSLGGTMNTEAFF	TGTGCCAGCAGCTTGGGCGGCACTATGAACACTGAAGCTTTCTTT
TRBV7-7	TRBJ2-2	TRBD2	-	CASSLIPLGLASTGELFF	TGTGCCAGCAGCCTCATCCCCCTGGGACTAGCCTCCACCGGGGAGCTGTTTTTT
TRBV5-4	TRBJ2-3	-	once	CASSSGITDTQYF	TGTGCCAGCAGCTCGGGGATTACAGATACGCAGTATTTT
TRBV6-1	TRBJ1-3	-	-	CASSERGDPGGNTIYF	TGTGCCAGCAGTGAACGCGGGGATCCCGGTGGAAACACCATATATTTT
TRBV27	TRBJ2-7	-	once	CASSLGRGNYEQYF	TGTGCCAGCAGTTTAGGCAGGGGAAACTACGAGCAGTACTTC
TRBV6-6	TRBJ2-1	-	-	CAIAGGSYNEQFF	TGTGCCATCGCTGGGGGGAGCTACAATGAGCAGTTCTTC
TRBV4-1	TRBJ2-3	TRBD2	-	CASSQDRIGGRVGQASDTQYF	TGCGCCAGCAGCCAAGATCGGATCGGCGGGAGAGTGGGGCAGGCTTCAGATACGCAGTATTTT
TRBV9	TRBJ2-1	TRBD2	-	CASSAGSGSGALNNEQFF	TGTGCCAGCAGCGCAGGTTCCGGGAGCGGGGCCTTAAACAATGAGCAGTTCTTC
TRBV5-1	TRBJ2-7	-	-	CASSSEGVYEQYF	TGCGCCAGCAGCTCGGAGGGAGTCTACGAGCAGTACTTC